Each of the 8 T cell receptor beta chains below was sequenced from the same sample in a study of beta chain features in type 1 diabetes. The whole isolated RNA underwent reverse transcription, so sequencing captured expressed TCRB transcripts. Clones were read by immunoSEQ multiplex PCR, and TCRdb kept only the in-frame ones, dropping some. This sample has hundreds of thousands of clones; 30% occur once, and the top ten carry more than 0.055%. Sequenced sample: naive CD4+ T cells from blood. The receptors stem from a man in his late teens or twenties in good health.

In regard to this clone: Sequence at one end of the junction differs from germline and may be a read error. The chain couples TRBV4-1 to TRBJ2-7, with D perhaps TRBD1 (5 bases). The germline gives CDR1 MGHRA, CDR2 YSYEKL. CDR3 size: 15 residues. CDR3 coding DNA: TGCGCCAGCAGCCAAGATCTTAGGGGTAGGGCGGTTTTGCACTTC. The encoded protein is CASSQDLRGRAVLHF.

The chain joins TRBV7-9 to TRBJ1-3; 7 bases match TRBD1. V dropped 3 bases and J dropped 2; count of bases not matched to a gene: 16. The germline CDR1 and CDR2 sequences are SEHNR and FQNEAQ (reference sequence). This CDR3 has 19 residues. DNA of the CDR3: TGTGCCAGCAGCTTTTCTGTGGGACAGCCCTCAGTAGCTGGAAACACCATATATTTT. Translated, it gives CASSFSVGQPSVAGNTIYF.

This chain connects TRBV9 to TRBJ2-7; TRBD2 aligns across 7 bases. Trimming cost V 2 bases and J 6 bases; bases outside gene matches: 8. Germline loops: CDR1 SGDLS, CDR2 YYNGEE. The CDR3 covers 14 residues. The CDR3 spells CASSVSSGRSEQYF. The CDR3 region has the DNA TGTGCCAGCAGCGTCTCTAGCGGCCGCAGCGAGCAGTACTTC.

For the CDR3, the DNA is TGTGCCTGGAGTGCCCACAGGGGGGGTGAAAAACTGTTTTTT. Its protein product is CAWSAHRGGEKLFF. The chain joins TRBV30 to TRBJ1-4, with 8 bases fitting TRBD1. The CDR3 has 14 amino acids. Germline V CDR1 and CDR2: GTSNPN, SVGIG (reference sequence). The J segment lost 7 bases and the V segment lost 1 base, leaving 5 bases of the junction unmatched. The whole variable domain, remainder taken from reference TRBV30 and TRBJ1-4, is SQTIHQWPATLVQPVGSPLSLECTVEGTSNPNLYWYRQAAGRGLQLLFYSVGIGQISSEVPQNLSASRPQDRQFILSSKKLLLSDSGFYLCAWSAHRGGEKLFFGSGTQLSVL.

This chain joins TRBV30 and TRBJ2-7; TRBD2 aligns across 8 bases. The germline gives CDR1 GTSNPN, CDR2 SVGIG (reference sequence). The CDR3 length is 13 residues. Trimming cost V 0 bases and J 2 bases; bases outside gene matches: 0. The CDR3 bases are TGTGCCTGGAGTGTGGGACTAGCCTACGAGCAGTACTTC. Translating gives CAWSVGLAYEQYF. The variable domain in full, with the rest retrieved from reference TRBV30 and TRBJ2-7, is SQTIHQWPATLVQPVGSPLSLECTVEGTSNPNLYWYRQAAGRGLQLLFYSVGIGQISSEVPQNLSASRPQDRQFILSSKKLLLSDSGFYLCAWSVGLAYEQYFGPGTRLTVT.

The J gene is TRBJ2-1, the V gene TRBV15, with a tentative D call TRBD2 (6 bases). Germline CDR1 LNHNV, CDR2 YYDKDF (reference sequence). The CDR3 spans 16 residues. Trimming stripped 6 bases from V and 2 bases from J, with 17 bases between. The CDR3 region is CATSLYGRGAYNEQFF. The DNA for the CDR3 is TGTGCCACCAGTTTGTACGGGAGAGGAGCCTACAATGAGCAGTTCTTC.

This chain joins TRBV7-9 and TRBJ2-7, with a possible D match to TRBD1 (6 bases). Trimming removed 5 bases from V and 2 bases from J, with 10 bases in between. This CDR3 is built from 13 residues. Germline CDR1 and CDR2: SEHNR and FQNEAQ (reference sequence). CDR3 nucleotide sequence: TGTGCCAGCAGCCTGGACAGACCCTACGAGCAGTACTTC. Protein sequence: CASSLDRPYEQYF.

This clone was picked up a small number of times. The rearrangement links TRBV28 to TRBJ2-3; 7 positions match TRBD1. The CDR3 runs 15 residues. Germline loops: CDR1 MDHEN, CDR2 SYDVKM. V trimming: 7 bases; J trimming: 0 bases; junction bases outside the gene matches: 7. The CDR3 coding sequence is TGTGCCAGCACCGCGGACAGGCTGAGCACAGATACGCAGTATTTT. This sequence encodes CASTADRLSTDTQYF.